The source of this TCR beta chain is a study of shared clonotypes between healthy human individuals. Findings of the study overall: Larger estimated richness was generally recorded for naive subsets relative to memory subsets.

A remark on this clone: Its antigen is not known. One end of the junction fails to match germline, which may point to a read error.

Sequenced by immunoSEQ multiplex PCR; TCRdb stores in-frame clones only, minus some. The sample has over 2 million clones; 85% to 95% are singletons. This CDR3 contains 15 residues. Germline loops: CDR1 SGHVS, CDR2 FQNEAQ. Donation came from healthy HIV-negative adults that had no recent acute infections or vaccinations. Every contributor of samples was a Caucasian grown-up residing in Nashville, Tennessee. Researchers partitioned CD4+ cells into CD45RA+ naive and CD45RA-negative memory subsets. The V call is TRBV7-8, the J call TRBJ2-1; TRBD2 matches 8 bases. This receptor was taken from a man aged 18 to 29 in good health. Sample: naive CD4+ T cells sorted from blood. Noted subset: CD45RA+ positively selected. Here the CDR3 DNA reads TGTGCCAGCAGCATAGCGGGGACCTCCTACAATGAGCAGTTCTTC. Amino acid sequence: CASSIAGTSYNEQFF.